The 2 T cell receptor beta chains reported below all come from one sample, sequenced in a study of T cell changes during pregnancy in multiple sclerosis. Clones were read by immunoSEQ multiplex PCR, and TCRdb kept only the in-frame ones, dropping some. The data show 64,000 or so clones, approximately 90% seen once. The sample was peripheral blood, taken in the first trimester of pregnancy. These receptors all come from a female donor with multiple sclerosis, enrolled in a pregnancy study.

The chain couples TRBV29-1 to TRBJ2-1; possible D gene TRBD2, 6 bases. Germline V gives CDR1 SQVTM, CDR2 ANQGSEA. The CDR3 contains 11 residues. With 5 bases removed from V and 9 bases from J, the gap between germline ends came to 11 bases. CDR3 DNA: TGCAGCGTTCTCGGAGGGGCTGAGCAGTTCTTC. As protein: CSVLGGAEQFF.

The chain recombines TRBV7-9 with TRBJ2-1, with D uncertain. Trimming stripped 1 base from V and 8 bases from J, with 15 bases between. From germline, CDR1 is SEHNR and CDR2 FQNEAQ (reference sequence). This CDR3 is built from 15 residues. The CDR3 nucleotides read TGTGCCAGCAGCTTAGGGGCAGGCCTTACGGATGAGCAGTTCTTC. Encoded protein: CASSLGAGLTDEQFF. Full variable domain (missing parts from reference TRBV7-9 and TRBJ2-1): DTGVSQNPRHKITKRGQNVTFRCDPISEHNRLYWYRQTLGQGPEFLTYFQNEAQLEKSRLLSDRFSAERPKGSFSTLEIQRTEQGDSAMYLCASSLGAGLTDEQFFGPGTRLTVL.